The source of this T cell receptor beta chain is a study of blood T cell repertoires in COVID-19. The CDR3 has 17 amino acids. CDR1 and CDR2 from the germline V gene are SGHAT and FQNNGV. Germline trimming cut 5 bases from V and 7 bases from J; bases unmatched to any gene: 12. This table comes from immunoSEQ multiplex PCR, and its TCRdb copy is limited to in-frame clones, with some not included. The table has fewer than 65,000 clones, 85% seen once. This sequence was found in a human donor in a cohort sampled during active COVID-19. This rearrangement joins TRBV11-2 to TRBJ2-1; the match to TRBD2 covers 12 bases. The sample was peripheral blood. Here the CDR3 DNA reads TGTGCCAGCAGCACCCGACTAGCGGGGGTCCCGGGGAATGAGCAGTTCTTC. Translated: CASSTRLAGVPGNEQFF.